This TCR beta chain was profiled in a study of blood T cell repertoires in COVID-19 (dated by TCRdb to the early 2020s). In terms of the full investigation: The collaborator samples originated in the United States, Italy and Spain and spanned the acute and convalescent phases of COVID-19. The material from the prospective study consisted of cDNA or gDNA derived from T cells, B-cell-depleted T cells, or PBMCs. The dataset comprised deeply sampled blood TCRbeta repertoires from subjects exposed to, actively infected with, or recovered from COVID-19. The repertoires were made available in a free public database intended to serve as a resource for research on the immune response to SARS-CoV-2. The samples were drawn from two sources: the first 160 participants of the ongoing ImmuneRACE study, and about 1,300 subjects contributed by 6 global collaborators. Sample metadata almost always included a de-identified subject ID, COVID-19 status, age in years and sex. Where available, HLA class I and class II types were obtained from metadata supplied by the sample provider rather than from assay-based typing. What the work shows at the level of the full study, not this receptor alone: The amount of clinical and demographic metadata varied by source and participant and was provided uncurated.

The CDR3 measures 17 amino acids from cysteine to phenylalanine. The kept DNA is CDR3 alone, 51 bases in frame from the first base. Germline trimming: 1 base from V, 5 bases from J; junction bases outside gene matches: 6. Based on the germline V gene, the CDR1 and CDR2 sequences are LGHNA and YNFKEQ. Samples from volunteer blood donors who had recovered from COVID-19 were contributed by a second Seattle source. Each collaborating institution followed its own protocols to collect whole blood in K2EDTA tubes. For TCRbeta analysis, collaborator samples were shipped as frozen whole blood, as isolated PBMCs, or as DNA extracted from either sample type. Notes on this clone: Its antigen specificity is not known. No per-base quality is available; no much larger clone lies one base away.

TCRbeta CDR3 regions were amplified from genomic DNA by means of the immunoSEQ Assay, a bias-controlled multiplex PCR. The original pipeline was this. Nucleated cell counts per sample were estimated from amplification of reference gene primers within the assay. To quantify the absolute abundance of each unique TCRbeta CDR3 rearrangement, sequence reads were collapsed and filtered. Productive Simpson clonality was computed per sample as the square root of Simpson's diversity index over productive rearrangements. This is the immuneACCESS table as TCRdb keeps it, with only in-frame sequences that have V and J called. A part of the clones is gone; compared with another copy, unresolved V genes explain less than half, and the rest is unexplained. Clonal size and the V and J genes are those of that table, whereas D and trimming came from the DNA. The sample profile shows about 160,000 clones; around 82% of them were found once. Roughly 1.1% of the sample is taken by the ten largest.

The TCR comes from a man in his sixties who had recovered from COVID-19. The rearranged chain carries TRBV4-2 and TRBJ2-2; 11 bases in the junction line up with TRBD1. Sequencing used peripheral blood. This receptor carries the CDR3 CASSQGTGGAPTGELFF. At the DNA level, the sequence is TGTGCCAGCAGCCAAGGGACAGGGGGCGCCCCTACCGGGGAGCTGTTTTTT.